This passage covers 29 T cell receptor beta chains from one sample sequenced in a study of T cell changes during pregnancy in multiple sclerosis. Assay used: immunoSEQ multiplex PCR; TCRdb lists only in-frame clones, some missing. The sample comprises around 48,000 clones, 88% of which are singletons, and roughly 1.2% rests with the top ten. The sample consisted of CD4+ T cells from peripheral blood mononuclear cells, taken in the second trimester of pregnancy. These receptors originate from a female donor with multiple sclerosis, enrolled in a pregnancy study.

The chain recombines TRBV10-1 with TRBJ1-4; no clear D gene. The CDR3 loop spans 15 amino acids. Germline CDR1 reads WNHNN; CDR2 reads SYGVQD (reference sequence). V lost 0 bases and J lost 4, with 9 bases in between. The CDR3 protein is CASSESVQYNEKLFF. CDR3 coding DNA: TGCGCCAGCAGTGAGTCGGTCCAGTATAATGAAAAACTGTTTTTT.

The chain joins TRBV30 to TRBJ1-5; D perhaps matches TRBD1 (5 bases). Germline CDR1 and CDR2: GTSNPN and SVGIG (reference sequence). V lost 3 bases, J lost 5 bases, and 17 bases lay in between. This CDR3 has 15 amino acids. CDR3 coding DNA: TGTGCCTGGAGGACCTCGGGGGGAGGGTATCAGCCCCAGCATTTT. This translates into CAWRTSGGGYQPQHF.

This chain joins TRBV28 and TRBJ1-1; D remains unclear. The germline CDR1 and CDR2 sequences are MDHEN and SYDVKM. Trimming left V 2 bases short and J 2 bases short, with 12 bases between. There are 15 residues in the CDR3. CDR3 loop: CASSLDFGVNTEAFF. The CDR3 bases are TGTGCCAGCAGTTTAGATTTCGGAGTCAACACTGAAGCTTTCTTT.

This chain joins TRBV19 and TRBJ2-7, with D perhaps matching TRBD2 (6 bases). The V gene lost 5 bases and the J gene lost 3 bases, with 17 bases spanning the gap. The CDR3 sequence is 15 residues long. The germline gives CDR1 LNHDA, CDR2 SQIVND (reference sequence). Written as DNA, the CDR3 is TGTGCCAGTAGTTCAGGGACTCGGGGGAACTACGAGCAGTACTTC. Translation: CASSSGTRGNYEQYF. Drawing the rest from reference TRBV19 and TRBJ2-7, the complete variable domain is DGGITQSPKYLFRKEGQNVTLSCEQNLNHDAMYWYRQDPGQGLRLIYYSQIVNDFQKGDIAEGYSVSREKKESFPLTVTSAQKNPTAFYLCASSSGTRGNYEQYFGPGTRLTVT.

The genes are TRBV15 and TRBJ1-4; 8 positions match TRBD1. V trimming: 1 base; J trimming: 0 bases; junction bases outside the gene matches: 4. The CDR3 runs 17 residues. CDR1 is LNHNV and CDR2 is YYDKDF in the germline V gene (reference sequence). The CDR3 DNA is TGTGCCACCAGCAGAGCCGACAGGGGCACAACTAATGAAAAACTGTTTTTT. It encodes CATSRADRGTTNEKLFF.

A single count supports this clone. V and J are TRBV7-3 and TRBJ2-5; weak D call: TRBD1 (6 bases). This CDR3 comprises 15 residues. In germline, CDR1 is SGHTA, CDR2 FQGTGA. Trimming stripped 4 bases from V and 2 bases from J, with 14 bases between. CDR3 loop: CASSSNPGQQETQYF. The CDR3 DNA follows: TGTGCCAGCAGCTCCAACCCGGGACAACAAGAGACCCAGTACTTC.

V usage is TRBV5-1 and J usage is TRBJ2-1, with 11 bases matching TRBD2. The junction had 2 bases not matched to a gene; V was cut back by 2 bases and J by 4 bases. The CDR3 is 15 amino acids. Germline CDR1 and CDR2: SGHRS and YFSETQ. This CDR3 is CASSFTSGSYNEQFF. The CDR3 DNA reads as TGCGCCAGCAGCTTCACTAGCGGGAGTTACAATGAGCAGTTCTTC.

This clone appeared once. This chain joins TRBV11-2 and TRBJ2-5, with TRBD2 matching over 10 bases. The junction had 15 bases not matched to a gene; V was cut back by 5 bases and J by 0 bases. The CDR3 totals 19 residues. Germline V gives CDR1 SGHAT, CDR2 FQNNGV. The CDR3 DNA is TGTGCCAGCAGCCTCCCAGGCGGCCGGACTAGCGGTTACCAAGAGACCCAGTACTTC. Protein sequence: CASSLPGGRTSGYQETQYF.

V and J are TRBV27 and TRBJ2-3; D unresolved. CDR3 length equals 15 residues. Per the germline V gene, CDR1 is MNHEY and CDR2 is SMNVEV (reference sequence). V lost 3 bases, J lost 0 bases, and 10 bases lay in between. The CDR3 loop is CASSFWRTSTDTQYF. In nucleotides, the CDR3 is TGTGCCAGCAGTTTTTGGAGAACTAGCACAGATACGCAGTATTTT.

The chain employs TRBV7-2 and TRBJ1-1; TRBD1 might be the D (5 bases). Germline loops: CDR1 SGHTA, CDR2 FQGNSA. The V end lost 0 bases, the J end lost 5 bases, and 10 bases lay between the germline ends. The CDR3 spans 14 residues. This CDR3 is CASSLAEGWTEAFF. The CDR3 DNA is TGTGCCAGCAGCTTAGCGGAGGGGTGGACTGAAGCTTTCTTT.

V and J are TRBV6-6 and TRBJ1-1; D is unresolved. The V end was cut by 0 bases, the J end by 1 base, with 12 bases between. The germline gives CDR1 MNHNY, CDR2 SVGAGI (reference sequence). CDR3 length: 16 amino acids. The CDR3 sequence is CASSYSPREGNTEAFF. In DNA form, the CDR3 reads TGTGCCAGCAGTTACTCCCCAAGGGAGGGGAACACTGAAGCTTTCTTT.

This clone is judged medium-sized. This sequence joins TRBV5-1 and TRBJ1-4; 7 bases fit TRBD1. The CDR3 has 15 amino acids. Per the germline V gene, CDR1 is SGHRS and CDR2 is YFSETQ. Trimming at V came to 4 bases and at J to 1 base, leaving 4 bases not matched to a gene. CDR3 sequence: CASSLSGGTNEKLFF. The CDR3 nucleotides read TGCGCCAGCAGCCTCTCAGGGGGAACTAATGAAAAACTGTTTTTT.

The rearrangement uses TRBV9 and TRBJ2-3; 10 bases map to TRBD2. Looked up from germline, CDR1 is SGDLS and CDR2 is YYNGEE. This CDR3 is 15 amino acids long. V lost 4 bases to trimming and J lost 9 bases; unmatched junction nucleotides: 11. CDR3 sequence: CASSFLAGESWTQYF. CDR3 DNA sequence: TGTGCCAGCAGCTTTCTAGCGGGAGAGAGTTGGACGCAGTATTTT.

A single count supports this clone. V gene TRBV21-1 combines with J gene TRBJ1-1. TRBV21-1 is described as a pseudogene. The CDR3 contains 14 residues. In DNA, the CDR3 is TGTGCCAGCAGCAAAGCGGGGGGGGTCACTGAAGCTTTCTTT. Translating gives CASSKAGGVTEAFF.

CDR3 in DNA: TGTGCCTGGAGTAGGGTGGACAGGCTTGCCTATGGCTACACCTTC. Translating gives CAWSRVDRLAYGYTF. V gene TRBV30 combines with J gene TRBJ1-2, with 7 bases lining up with TRBD1. This CDR3 spans 15 amino acids. Looked up from germline, CDR1 is GTSNPN and CDR2 is SVGIG (reference sequence). With 2 bases clipped from V and 4 bases from J, the junction kept 10 bases outside the gene matches.

This chain connects TRBV5-1 to TRBJ2-7, with 9 bases that match TRBD2. The length of the CDR3 is 14 residues. J lost 0 bases, V lost 4 bases, and 2 bases had no gene match. Germline V lookup: CDR1 SGHRS, CDR2 YFSETQ. CDR3 protein: CASSPSGNSYEQYF. The CDR3 DNA reads TGCGCCAGCAGCCCTAGCGGGAACTCCTACGAGCAGTACTTC.

The chain links TRBV5-1 to TRBJ1-1; 9 bases agree with TRBD1. CDR1 and CDR2 from the germline V gene are SGHRS and YFSETQ. V lost 4 bases to trimming and J lost 2 bases; unmatched junction nucleotides: 9. The CDR3 has 16 amino acids. The CDR3 loop is CASSTSGTGLNTEAFF. The CDR3 DNA follows: TGCGCCAGCAGCACTTCCGGGACAGGGCTAAACACTGAAGCTTTCTTT.

About this clone itself: The sample carries other DNA sequences with the same CDR3. V usage is TRBV28 and J usage is TRBJ2-5, with TRBD2 matching over 9 bases. There are 13 residues in the CDR3. Germline V gene sequence: CDR1 MDHEN, CDR2 SYDVKM. With V trimmed by 8 bases and J by 3 bases, 4 bases remained unmatched. CDR3 sequence reads: CASRGGGEETQYF. CDR3 in DNA: TGTGCCAGCCGAGGCGGGGGGGAAGAGACCCAGTACTTC.

CDR3 protein: CSDQRAGRDVLLADGVNQPQHF. The CDR3 bases are TGCAGCGACCAAAGGGCAGGTCGCGATGTTCTGCTAGCCGATGGCGTCAATCAGCCCCAGCATTTT. The chain couples TRBV29-1 to TRBJ1-5, with D uncertain. The ends were cut back, 7 bases at V and 3 bases at J, with 40 bases in the middle. CDR3 length: 22 amino acids. Germline CDR1 SQVTM, CDR2 ANQGSEA.

In nucleotides, the CDR3 is TGTGCCAGCAGCCTCCTAGCGTTTTCCTACGAGCAGTACTTC. Residues: CASSLLAFSYEQYF. J is TRBJ2-7 and V is TRBV14, with a tentative D call TRBD2 (6 bases). Trimming removed 4 bases from V and 1 base from J, with 11 bases in between. The CDR3 totals 14 residues. The germline CDR1 and CDR2 sequences are SGHDN and FVKESK.

The CDR3 region has the DNA TGTGCCACCTCCCCTTGGGGACAGAAATCCCAAGAGACCCAGTACTTC. Protein sequence: CATSPWGQKSQETQYF. The chain recombines TRBV28 with TRBJ2-5; 7 bases map to TRBD1. The germline gives CDR1 MDHEN, CDR2 SYDVKM. J lost 1 base, V lost 10 bases, and 15 bases had no gene match. The CDR3 totals 16 residues.

A few counts support this clone. This rearrangement joins TRBV28 to TRBJ1-1, with a weak D call TRBD1 (5 bases). Germline assignment: CDR1 MDHEN and CDR2 SYDVKM. The CDR3 covers 16 residues. V was cut by 1 base and J by 3 bases, with 15 bases left in between. CDR3 in DNA: TGTGCCAGCAGTTTATTGGGGGGTGGGGTGTACACTGAAGCTTTCTTT. Its translation: CASSLLGGGVYTEAFF.

The rearrangement uses TRBV28 and TRBJ2-7, with 8 bases identical to TRBD1. The CDR3 totals 15 residues. The germline gives CDR1 MDHEN, CDR2 SYDVKM. V trimming: 6 bases; J trimming: 0 bases; junction bases outside the gene matches: 7. The CDR3 region is CASSLPGTGSYEQYF. CDR3 nucleotides: TGTGCCAGCAGCCTTCCCGGGACAGGCTCCTACGAGCAGTACTTC.

This clone was observed a single time. The chain joins TRBV10-1 to TRBJ2-7, with 9 bases identical to TRBD2. V lost 2 bases to trimming and J lost 4 bases; unmatched junction nucleotides: 9. The CDR3 loop spans 16 amino acids. Germline-derived CDR1 and CDR2 are WNHNN and SYGVQD (reference sequence). As DNA, the CDR3 is TGCGCCAGCAGTGAGGGCCGACTAGCGGCGGGTTACGAGCAGTACTTC. It yields the protein CASSEGRLAAGYEQYF.

The J gene is TRBJ2-5, the V gene TRBV5-4; 8 bases are a match to TRBD1. CDR3 length equals 14 residues. Germline V gene sequence: CDR1 SGHNT, CDR2 YYREEE (reference sequence). Trimming at V came to 6 bases and at J to 7 bases, leaving 11 bases not matched to a gene. CDR3 DNA sequence: TGTGCCAGCATCGAGAAAAACGACAGGGGGACCCAGTACTTC. Its protein is CASIEKNDRGTQYF.

The CDR3 loop reads CASSENIDLNQPQHF. DNA for the CDR3: TGTGCCAGCAGTGAGAATATCGACTTGAATCAGCCCCAGCATTTT. The chain combines TRBV6-1 with TRBJ1-5; D not resolved. Germline CDR1 reads MNHNS; CDR2 reads SASEGT. Trimming left V 3 bases short and J 4 bases short, with 13 bases between. The CDR3 sequence is 15 residues long.

The chain links TRBV10-3 to TRBJ2-2, with a possible D match to TRBD2 (7 bases). There are 12 residues in the CDR3. Trimming stripped 6 bases from V and 7 bases from J, with 9 bases between. From germline, CDR1 is ENHRY and CDR2 SYGVKD. The CDR3 DNA sequence: TGTGCCATCAGGAGGGGGGGCGGGGAGCTGTTTTTT. Its protein product is CAIRRGGGELFF.

This clone was seen a single time. The chain joins TRBV6-1 to TRBJ1-2; 7 bases map to TRBD1. The V gene end was trimmed by 4 bases and the J gene end by 4 bases; junction bases not matched to a gene: 6. The length of the CDR3 is 14 residues. Germline CDR1 reads MNHNS; CDR2 reads SASEGT. The CDR3 reads CASSGRTGGYGYTF. Here the CDR3 DNA reads TGTGCCAGCAGTGGCCGGACAGGAGGCTATGGCTACACCTTC.

V gene TRBV9 combines with J gene TRBJ2-2; 8 nucleotides line up with TRBD2. The CDR3 spans 16 residues. The V gene end was trimmed by 4 bases and the J gene end by 5 bases; junction bases not matched to a gene: 10. Germline CDR1 and CDR2: SGDLS and YYNGEE. For the CDR3, the DNA is TGTGCCAGCAGCCCCAGCGTACTAGCGGAGACCGGGGAGCTGTTTTTT. Translating it yields CASSPSVLAETGELFF.